This T cell receptor beta chain was documented in a study of T cells in localized non-small cell lung cancer (dated by TCRdb to 2018 to 2020). Some background on the complete study: The study analyzed T cell repertoires of under 250 early-stage NSCLC patients, comparing tumors and uninvolved tumor-adjacent lungs. The cohort comprised roughly 230 treatment-naïve NSCLC patients with resected, localized lung tumors. Of the NSCLC patients, 129 were male and 85 to 110 were female, and the mean age was about 69 years.

The immunoSEQ Assay was used to sequence TCR beta CDR3 regions from DNA. From the authors' description of their analysis: To compute T cell density, TCR beta template counts were normalized to usable DNA, which was estimated by amplifying housekeeping genes. Richness was estimated with the preseqR package, extrapolating to 400,000 templates for PBMC samples and 120,000 templates for tissue samples. Clonality was defined by subtracting Pielou's evenness from one. To identify tissue-enriched TCRs, differential abundance testing was run on productive amino-acid clonotypes with a minimum total count of 5 and an alpha of 0.1. Repertoire overlap between compartments was quantified with the Jaccard Index and Morisita Overlap Index. GLIPH grouped TCR beta CDR3s together with public tetramer-defined viral CDR3s, and a viral motif had to include at least three viral sequences and also show V-gene enrichment. Imported from immuneACCESS, the table was reduced by TCRdb to in-frame sequences with V and J called. These copies leave out some clones; in studies compared against another copy, an unresolved V gene accounts for under half, and the cause of the remainder is not known. D and trimming come from the DNA, and the V and J calls and clone size come from that table. The sample includes 35,000 to 40,000 clones, with approximately 86% observed a single time. 5.5% to 6.5% of the sample rests with the top ten.

V has 5 bases trimmed and J has 1 base trimmed; junction bases matching no gene number 7. The germline V gene (reference sequence) supplies CDR1 MNHEY and CDR2 SMNVEV. From the cysteine up to the phenylalanine, the CDR3 has a length of 17 residues. Only the CDR3 DNA stays, 51 bases, in frame from base 1. At diagnosis, tumor, uninvolved tumor-adjacent lung and peripheral blood were collected and then preserved as a mix of FFPE and fresh-frozen material. Blood samples were analyzed as peripheral blood mononuclear cells for TCR repertoire profiling. Points the paper makes about the study in general: Uninvolved tumor-adjacent lung showed the highest T cell clonality, higher than tumor, which suggests more focused antigenic responses in the adjacent lung. Of the top 100 tumor clones, a median of about 53 were detected in paired uninvolved adjacent lung; about 26 were also among that lung's top 100. Because multi-region sequencing of the tumors was not done, intratumor heterogeneity could not be ruled out. Because the study design was exploratory, TCR variables were selected using unadjusted p-values without false-discovery rate correction. Higher blood T cell density associated with longer overall survival, while higher adjacent-lung clonality associated with shorter survival.

Comment on this clone: The target of this receptor is not known. Base qualities are not provided; no much larger clone lies one nucleotide away.

The receptor was derived from a man aged 35 to 70 with stage I lung adenocarcinoma. The sample here was peripheral blood, taken before any cancer treatment. The rearranged chain carries TRBV27 and TRBJ2-7; a stretch of 14 junction bases matches TRBD2. The sequenced DNA is TGTGCCAGCAGTCCCCGGACTAGCGGGAGGTGGTCCTACGAGCAGTACTTC. Its product reads: CASSPRTSGRWSYEQYF.